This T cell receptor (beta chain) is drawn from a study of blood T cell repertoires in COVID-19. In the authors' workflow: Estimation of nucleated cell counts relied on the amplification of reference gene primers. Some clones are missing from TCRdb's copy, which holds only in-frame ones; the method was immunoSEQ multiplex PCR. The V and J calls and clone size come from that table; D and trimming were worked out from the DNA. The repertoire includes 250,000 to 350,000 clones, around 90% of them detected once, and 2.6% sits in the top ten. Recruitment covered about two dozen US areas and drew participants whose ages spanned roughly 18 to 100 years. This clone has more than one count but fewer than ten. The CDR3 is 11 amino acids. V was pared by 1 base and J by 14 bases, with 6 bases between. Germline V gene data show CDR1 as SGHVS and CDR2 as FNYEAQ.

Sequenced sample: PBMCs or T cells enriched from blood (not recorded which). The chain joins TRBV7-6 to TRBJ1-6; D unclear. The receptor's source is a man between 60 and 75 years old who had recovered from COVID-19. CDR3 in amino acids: CASSLGGALHF. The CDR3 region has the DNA TGTGCCAGCAGCTTAGGAGGAGCCCTCCACTTT.